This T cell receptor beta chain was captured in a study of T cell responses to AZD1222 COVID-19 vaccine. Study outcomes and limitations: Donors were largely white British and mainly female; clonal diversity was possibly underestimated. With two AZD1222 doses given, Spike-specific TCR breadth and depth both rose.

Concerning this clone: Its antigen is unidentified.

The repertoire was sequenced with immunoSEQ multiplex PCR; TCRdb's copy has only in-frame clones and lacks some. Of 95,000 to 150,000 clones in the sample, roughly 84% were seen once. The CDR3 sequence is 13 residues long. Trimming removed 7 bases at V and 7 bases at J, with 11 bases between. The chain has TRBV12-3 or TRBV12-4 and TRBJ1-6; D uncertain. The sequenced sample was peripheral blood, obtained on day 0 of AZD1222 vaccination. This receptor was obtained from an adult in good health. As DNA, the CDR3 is TGTGCCAGCACCTCTCTGGGGAATTCACCCCTCCACTTT. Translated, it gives CASTSLGNSPLHF.